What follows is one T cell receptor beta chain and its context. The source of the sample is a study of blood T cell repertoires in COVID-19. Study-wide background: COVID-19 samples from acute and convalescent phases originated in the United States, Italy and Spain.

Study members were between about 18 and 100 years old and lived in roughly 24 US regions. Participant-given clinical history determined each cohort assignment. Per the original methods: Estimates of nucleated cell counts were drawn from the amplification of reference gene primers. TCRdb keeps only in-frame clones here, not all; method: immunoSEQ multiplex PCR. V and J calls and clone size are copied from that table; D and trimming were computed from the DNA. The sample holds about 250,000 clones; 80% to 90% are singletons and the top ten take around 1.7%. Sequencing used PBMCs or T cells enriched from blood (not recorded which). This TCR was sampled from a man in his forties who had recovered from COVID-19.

The CDR3 loop reads CASSRLLAGDLYNEQFF. The CDR3 DNA is TGTGCCAGTAGTCGACTCCTAGCGGGAGACCTCTACAATGAGCAGTTCTTC. The chain has TRBV19 and TRBJ2-1, with TRBD2 matching 10 bases. Germline values: CDR1 LNHDA, CDR2 SQIVND (reference sequence). The CDR3 runs to 17 residues. The V segment lost 5 bases and the J segment 3 bases; nucleotides outside the gene matches: 10.